This entry lists 11 T cell receptor beta chains sequenced from one sample in a study of blood T cell repertoires in COVID-19. Measured with immunoSEQ multiplex PCR; TCRdb has only the in-frame clones, and not every one. The sample has over 150,000 clones, around 85% seen once. Specimen: PBMCs or T cells enriched from blood (not recorded which). All receptors come from a man in his forties who had recovered from COVID-19.

The chain joins TRBV5-1 to TRBJ1-5; unclear D gene. CDR1 and CDR2 from the germline V gene are SGHRS and YFSETQ. The germline V and J ends were trimmed by 0 bases and 7 bases, with 11 bases remaining between them. This CDR3 has 14 residues. In nucleotides, the CDR3 is TGCGCCAGCAGCTTGGGAGGAATAGGACAGCCCCAGCATTTT. Its translation: CASSLGGIGQPQHF.

This clone was detected a few times. V gene TRBV12-3 or TRBV12-4 combines with J gene TRBJ1-3; no clear D gene. This CDR3 comprises 12 residues. Trimming cost V 3 bases and J 4 bases, with 4 bases left between them. CDR3 DNA: TGTGCCAGCAGTTTCGTAGGAAACACCATATATTTT. Protein product: CASSFVGNTIYF.

V usage is TRBV27 and J usage is TRBJ1-5; 7 positions match TRBD1. V lost 7 bases, J lost 2 bases, and 5 bases stayed unmatched. CDR1 is MNHEY, CDR2 SMNVEV, per germline (reference sequence). The length of the CDR3 is 14 residues. The CDR3 reads CASKPGTGNQPQHF. As DNA, the CDR3 is TGTGCCAGCAAACCAGGGACAGGCAATCAGCCCCAGCATTTT.

This chain joins TRBV28 and TRBJ1-6; D remains ambiguous. The germline V and J ends were trimmed by 6 bases and 0 bases, with 12 bases remaining between them. From germline, CDR1 is MDHEN and CDR2 SYDVKM. This CDR3 is built from 16 residues. The CDR3 DNA sequence: TGTGCCAGCAGACACGGGGAGAGCTCCTATAATTCACCCCTCCACTTT. It yields the protein CASRHGESSYNSPLHF. Looking up the rest from reference TRBV28 and TRBJ1-6 gives the full variable domain: DVKVTQSSRYLVKRTGEKVFLECVQDMDHENMFWYRQDPGLGLRLIYFSYDVKMKEKGDIPEGYSVSREKKERFSLILESASTNQTSMYLCASRHGESSYNSPLHFGNGTRLTVT.

With respect to this clone: Different DNA sequences within this sample yield the same CDR3. V and J are TRBV3-1 (or the pseudogene TRBV3-2) and TRBJ1-2, with TRBD1 matching 9 bases. CDR3 length: 13 residues. V was pared by 4 bases and J by 8 bases, with 5 bases of the junction left unmatched. The germline gives CDR1 LGHDT, CDR2 YNNKEL (reference sequence). CDR3 DNA sequence: TGTGCCAGCAGCCCAGGACAGGGGAGAGGCTACACCTTC. It is translated as CASSPGQGRGYTF.

This chain joins TRBV11-3 and TRBJ2-7; D uncertain. Germline CDR1 is SGHNT and CDR2 is YENEEA. This CDR3 region has 15 residues. Trimming stripped 3 bases from V and 5 bases from J, with 17 bases between. CDR3 sequence reads: CASSLGRNGVHEQYF. CDR3 bases: TGTGCCAGCAGCTTGGGCAGGAACGGTGTCCACGAGCAGTACTTC. Full variable domain (outside the CDR3, taken from reference TRBV11-3 and TRBJ2-7): EAGVVQSPRYKIIEKKQPVAFWCNPISGHNTLYWYLQNLGQGPELLIRYENEEAVDDSQLPKDRFSAERLKGVDSTLKIQPAELGDSAVYLCASSLGRNGVHEQYFGPGTRLTVT.

This clone was recorded once. The J gene is TRBJ1-4, the V gene TRBV6-5; D not certain. CDR3 length: 14 amino acids. Germline CDR1 and CDR2: MNHEY and SVGAGI. V dropped 6 bases and J dropped 7 bases, with 15 bases sitting between them. CDR3 bases: TGTGCCAGCAGCGACCGCAGAAGCGCTGAAAAACTGTTTTTT. This gives the protein CASSDRRSAEKLFF.

V and J are TRBV2 and TRBJ2-7, with D perhaps TRBD1 (6 bases). Germline CDR1 SNHLY, CDR2 FYNNEI. V was clipped by 8 bases and J by 2 bases, with 13 bases between them. This CDR3 has 13 amino acids. The CDR3 nucleotides read TGTGCCAGCGAACAGGGTAGGACCTACGAGCAGTACTTC. This translates into CASEQGRTYEQYF.

This chain uses TRBV9 with TRBJ2-7; the D is unclear. Germline V gives CDR1 SGDLS, CDR2 YYNGEE. The CDR3 runs to 14 residues. V dropped 0 bases and J dropped 3 bases, with 10 bases sitting between them. CDR3 sequence (DNA): TGTGCCAGCAGCGTAGCAGGAACGGACTACGAGCAGTACTTC. Its protein product is CASSVAGTDYEQYF.

The chain has TRBV7-8 and TRBJ2-6; 7 bases agree with TRBD1. V gave up 1 base and J gave up 3 bases; unmatched junction bases: 9. Per the germline V gene, CDR1 is SGHVS and CDR2 is FQNEAQ. The CDR3 has 18 residues. CDR3 in amino acids: CASSLVWDRAGGANVLTF. The CDR3 nucleotides read TGTGCCAGCAGCTTAGTATGGGACAGAGCCGGTGGGGCCAACGTCCTGACTTTC.

This clone appeared a single time. The genes are TRBV20-1 and TRBJ2-2; D remains unclear. The germline V gene encodes CDR1 DFQATT and CDR2 SNEGSKA (reference sequence). The germline V and J ends were trimmed by 3 bases and 5 bases, with 16 bases remaining between them. The CDR3 is 15 residues long. The CDR3 sequence: CSASGPLSVTGELFF. CDR3 bases: TGCAGTGCTAGTGGCCCACTCTCTGTTACCGGGGAGCTGTTTTTT.